This is a list of T cell receptor beta chains from one sample in a study of blood T cell repertoires in COVID-19. Assay: immunoSEQ multiplex PCR; the TCRdb copy retains only in-frame clones and omits some. The sample includes around 150,000 clones, around 92% of them seen just once. The sample was peripheral blood. The receptor set was obtained from a man aged 60 to 75 with acute or convalescent COVID-19. CDR3s include the opening cysteine and the closing phenylalanine or tryptophan. D genes are given only for firm matches. Clone size is given for some rows only: seen once, a few or many times, or a class if the clone is expanded.

V: TRBV7-9
size: .
D: .
J: TRBJ1-1
CDR3: CASSLGVGGAFF
DNA: TGTGCCAGCAGCTTAGGCGTCGGGGGAGCTTTCTTT

V: TRBV6-6
size: .
D: TRBD2
J: TRBJ2-1
CDR3: CASSPWTSGGAINEQFF
DNA: TGTGCCAGCAGTCCTTGGACTAGCGGGGGGGCAATCAATGAGCAGTTCTTC

V: TRBV6-6
size: .
D: TRBD1
J: TRBJ1-2
CDR3: CASTAGTGSGYTF
DNA: TGTGCCAGCACCGCCGGGACAGGGAGTGGCTACACCTTC

V: TRBV6-5
size: few
D: TRBD2
J: TRBJ2-1
CDR3: CASTRGDGYNEQFF
DNA: TGTGCCAGCACCCGGGGGGACGGATACAATGAGCAGTTCTTC

V: TRBV5-1
size: .
D: .
J: TRBJ2-1
CDR3: CASSQQRFPYNEQFF
DNA: TGCGCCAGCAGCCAACAGAGATTTCCTTACAATGAGCAGTTCTTC

V: TRBV5-6
size: .
D: TRBD1
J: TRBJ2-7
CDR3: CASSATATGVFGEQYF
DNA: TGTGCCAGCAGCGCGACCGCGACAGGGGTATTCGGCGAGCAGTACTTC

V: TRBV7-2
size: .
D: TRBD2
J: TRBJ2-1
CDR3: CASSSPSAGGSYEQFF
DNA: TGTGCCAGCAGCTCTCCCTCAGCGGGGGGGAGCTATGAGCAGTTCTTC

V: TRBV27
size: .
D: .
J: TRBJ1-5
CDR3: CASRWTIFYSNQPQHF
DNA: TGTGCCAGCAGGTGGACAATTTTCTATAGCAATCAGCCCCAGCATTTT

V: TRBV7-9
size: .
D: .
J: TRBJ1-4
CDR3: CASSGAGEKLFF
DNA: TGTGCCAGCAGCGGCGCCGGGGAAAAACTGTTTTTT

V: TRBV30
size: .
D: .
J: TRBJ1-6
CDR3: CAWSRGGSYNSPLHF
DNA: TGTGCCTGGAGTCGCGGGGGTTCCTATAATTCACCCCTCCACTTT

V: TRBV6-1
size: once
D: .
J: TRBJ1-2
CDR3: CASSEVTVYGGYTF
DNA: TGTGCCAGCAGTGAAGTGACAGTCTACGGTGGCTACACCTTC

V: TRBV9
size: .
D: .
J: TRBJ2-3
CDR3: CASSVVEQALGSDTQYF
DNA: TGTGCCAGCAGCGTAGTCGAGCAGGCCCTCGGGAGCGATACGCAGTATTTT

V: TRBV27
size: .
D: .
J: TRBJ1-6
CDR3: CASSLQGNNSPLHF
DNA: TGTGCCAGCAGTTTACAGGGGAATAATTCACCCCTCCACTTT

V: TRBV6-2/TRBV6-3
size: .
D: .
J: TRBJ1-3
CDR3: CASSSPGVVSGNTIYF
DNA: TGTGCCAGCAGTTCCCCCGGGGTTGTCTCTGGAAACACCATATATTTT

V: TRBV11-3
size: once
D: TRBD1
J: TRBJ2-1
CDR3: CASSPRDRVGEQFF
DNA: TGTGCCAGCAGCCCCAGGGACAGGGTGGGTGAGCAGTTCTTC

V: TRBV4-3
size: .
D: TRBD2
J: TRBJ2-1
CDR3: CASSHRGAGGLEQFF
DNA: TGCGCCAGCAGCCACCGGGGAGCGGGGGGGCTAGAGCAGTTCTTC

V: TRBV5-1
size: .
D: TRBD1
J: TRBJ1-4
CDR3: CASSGQGAPDEKLFF
DNA: TGCGCCAGCAGCGGACAGGGGGCGCCCGATGAAAAACTGTTTTTT

V: TRBV9
size: .
D: TRBD1
J: TRBJ1-5
CDR3: CASSVGTGGGQPQHF
DNA: TGTGCCAGCAGCGTAGGGACAGGGGGCGGTCAGCCCCAGCATTTT